This T cell receptor beta chain was profiled in a study of blood T cell repertoires in COVID-19. Whole-study context: From the United States, Italy and Spain came samples of acute and convalescent COVID-19. PBMCs, B-cell-depleted T cells, or T cells provided the cDNA or gDNA that made up the material.

Per the study methods: How many nucleated cells were present was estimated from reference gene primer amplification. Sequencing used immunoSEQ multiplex PCR; TCRdb keeps in-frame clones, though not all of them. V and J calls and clone size come straight from that table; D and trimming were deduced from the DNA. The sample holds about 90,000 clones, roughly nine tenths seen once. This CDR3 is 15 amino acids long. From germline, CDR1 is KGHSH and CDR2 LQKENI. The V gene end was trimmed by 1 base and the J gene end by 3 bases; junction bases not matched to a gene: 3. The receptor was derived from a human donor with active COVID-19. The donor label of this sample is uncertain. This chain connects TRBV18 to TRBJ1-2, with 9 nucleotides matching TRBD1. Sequenced: peripheral blood. The CDR3 loop reads CASSPLDRGDYGYTF. In nucleotides, the CDR3 is TGTGCCAGCTCACCACTAGACAGGGGGGACTATGGCTACACCTTC.